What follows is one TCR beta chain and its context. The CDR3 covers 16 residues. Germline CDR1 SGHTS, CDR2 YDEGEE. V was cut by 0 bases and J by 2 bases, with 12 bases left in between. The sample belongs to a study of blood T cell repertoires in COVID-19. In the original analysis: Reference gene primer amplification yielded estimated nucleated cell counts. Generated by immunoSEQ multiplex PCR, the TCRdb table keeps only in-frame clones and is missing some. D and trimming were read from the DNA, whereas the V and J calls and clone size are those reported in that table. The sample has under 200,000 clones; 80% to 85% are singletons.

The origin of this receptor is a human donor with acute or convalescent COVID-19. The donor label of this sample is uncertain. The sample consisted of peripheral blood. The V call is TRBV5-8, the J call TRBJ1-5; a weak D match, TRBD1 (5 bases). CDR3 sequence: CASSLVSGWGNQPQHF. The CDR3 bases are TGTGCCAGCAGCTTGGTATCAGGGTGGGGCAATCAGCCCCAGCATTTT.